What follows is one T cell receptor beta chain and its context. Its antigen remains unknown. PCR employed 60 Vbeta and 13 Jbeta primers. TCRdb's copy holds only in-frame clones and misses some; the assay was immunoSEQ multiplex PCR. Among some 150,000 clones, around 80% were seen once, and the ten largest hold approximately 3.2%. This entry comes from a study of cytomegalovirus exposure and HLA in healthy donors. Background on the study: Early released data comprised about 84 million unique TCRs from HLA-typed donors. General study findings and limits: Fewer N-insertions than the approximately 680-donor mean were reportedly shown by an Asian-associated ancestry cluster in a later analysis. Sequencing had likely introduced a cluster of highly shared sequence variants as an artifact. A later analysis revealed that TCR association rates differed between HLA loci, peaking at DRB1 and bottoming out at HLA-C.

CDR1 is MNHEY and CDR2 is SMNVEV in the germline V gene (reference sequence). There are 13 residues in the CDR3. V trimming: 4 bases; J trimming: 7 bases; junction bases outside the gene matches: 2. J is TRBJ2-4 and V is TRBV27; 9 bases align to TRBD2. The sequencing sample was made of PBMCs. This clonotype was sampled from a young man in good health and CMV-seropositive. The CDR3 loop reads CASSYTSGNIQYF. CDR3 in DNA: TGTGCCAGCAGTTACACTAGCGGGAACATTCAGTACTTC.